This T cell receptor beta chain came from a study of regulatory T cells in long-lasting Graves disease. Study conclusions and caveats: TCR diversity was lower in persistent than newly diagnosed Graves' disease.

The time point denotes: newly diagnosed GD, antithyroid drugs for less than 3 months. PBMC-derived RNA was used for the TCR library. Investigators prepared the TCR beta libraries by applying iRepertoire HTBI primers and Arm-PCR of CDR3 regions. TCRdb re-called the multiplex PCR reads with MiXCR, one entry per CDR3 protein. The table includes over 200,000 distinct CDR3 sequences, roughly 18% detected once. This clonotype was seen ten or more times. Its antigen is still unknown. The sample was also linked to a second study, of T cells in Graves' hyperthyroidism and ophthalmopathy. That source notes: Subjects aged 18 to 65 presented with newly diagnosed hyperthyroidism of less than 2 months' duration.

This sequence was found in a woman aged 25 to 39 with Graves disease. Sequencing was performed on peripheral blood mononuclear cells (PBMCs), taken at new diagnosis, from a patient treated with antithyroid drugs.

CDR3 nucleotides: TGCGCCAGCAGCTTTCAGCCGAACACTGAAGCTTTCTTT. Its protein product is CASSFQPNTEAFF. The rearrangement uses TRBV5-1 and TRBJ1-1, with no clear D. CDR1 is SGHRS and CDR2 is YFSETQ in the germline V gene. This CDR3 region has 13 residues. V was pared by 2 bases and J by 1 base, with 6 bases between.